A selection of T cell receptor beta chains follows, all from one sample in a study of blood T cell repertoires in COVID-19. The protocol was immunoSEQ multiplex PCR, while the TCRdb copy is restricted to in-frame clones and leaves out a portion. This sample has about 99,000 clones, with about 89% found just once. Sequenced sample: peripheral blood. Source of these receptors: a human donor in a cohort sampled during active COVID-19. CDR3s include the opening cysteine and the closing phenylalanine or tryptophan. A D gene is named only where the DNA matches it firmly. Some rows mark clone size as missing; the rest say once, few, many or name a class of expanded clone.

clone_size	d_call	v_call	j_call	cdr3_nt	cdr3_aa
-	-	TRBV5-4	TRBJ2-1	TGTGCCAGCAGCTCCGGACTACTCGTATACAATGAGCAGTTCTTC	CASSSGLLVYNEQFF
-	TRBD2	TRBV7-8	TRBJ2-1	TGTGCCAGCAGCCTAACCGGGACTAGCGGGTTAAATGAGCAGTTCTTC	CASSLTGTSGLNEQFF
-	TRBD2	TRBV6-2/TRBV6-3	TRBJ2-2	TGTGCCAGCAGTTCCACACGGGGGGTTATGAGGGCGAACACCGGGGAGCTGTTTTTT	CASSSTRGVMRANTGELFF
-	-	TRBV24-1	TRBJ1-1	TGTGCCACCCGGGGGTTTGCGAACACTGAAGCTTTCTTT	CATRGFANTEAFF
-	TRBD2	TRBV5-4	TRBJ2-1	TGTGCCAGCAGCTTGGACAGACCGGGAGGAGGTGAGCAGTTCTTC	CASSLDRPGGGEQFF
-	-	TRBV29-1	TRBJ2-7	TGCAGCGTTGCGTGGGACTCATACTACGAGCAGTACTTC	CSVAWDSYYEQYF
-	TRBD2	TRBV28	TRBJ2-1	TGTGCCAGCGCGGGCAGCGGGGGCCTCCACAATGAGCAGTTCTTC	CASAGSGGLHNEQFF
-	-	TRBV3-1/TRBV3-2	TRBJ1-2	TGTGCCAGCAGCCCCCGAGGGTATGGCTACACCTTC	CASSPRGYGYTF
-	-	TRBV30	TRBJ1-6	TGTGCCTGGGGCTACAGGGATTTTTCACCCCTCCACTTT	CAWGYRDFSPLHF
-	-	TRBV6-5	TRBJ1-6	TGTGCCAGCAGTTCCTACTGGAATTCACCCCTCCACTTT	CASSSYWNSPLHF
-	TRBD1	TRBV7-9	TRBJ1-3	TGTGCCAGCAGCCTCGGGACAGTTGGGGACACCATATATTTT	CASSLGTVGDTIYF
-	-	TRBV18	TRBJ2-5	TGTGCCAGCTCACCAACCGGGGGCCAAGAGACCCAGTACTTC	CASSPTGGQETQYF
-	-	TRBV9	TRBJ2-1	TGTGCCAGCAGCCAAGGGGCGGGGCGTGAGCAGTTCTTC	CASSQGAGREQFF
-	-	TRBV15	TRBJ2-1	TGTGCCACCAGCACAGACAATGAGCAGTTCTTC	CATSTDNEQFF
-	TRBD1	TRBV5-4	TRBJ2-3	TGTGCCAGCAGACAGGGGGCAGATACGCAGTATTTT	CASRQGADTQYF
-	-	TRBV12-3/TRBV12-4	TRBJ2-1	TGTGCCAGCGGGCTGAGCGGTGAGCAGTTCTTC	CASGLSGEQFF
-	TRBD2	TRBV29-1	TRBJ2-1	TGCAGCGTTGAAGATCGGGAGGGTCGCCGTGAGCAGTTCTTC	CSVEDREGRREQFF
-	-	TRBV5-4	TRBJ1-6	TGTGCCAGCAGCTTGTCAGGGGAGCATTCACCCCTCCACTTT	CASSLSGEHSPLHF
-	TRBD2	TRBV14	TRBJ2-1	TGTGCCAGCAGCCAACTAGGAGCGGGGGGTTTTAATGAGCAGTTCTTC	CASSQLGAGGFNEQFF
-	TRBD1	TRBV5-5	TRBJ2-7	TGTGCCAGCAGCCCCAACTGGTCTGGGACAGGGGCCGCCTACGAGCAGTACTTC	CASSPNWSGTGAAYEQYF
-	TRBD1	TRBV13	TRBJ2-7	TGTGCCAGCAGCTTAGGGACAGGGTCTCCCTACGAGCAGTACTTC	CASSLGTGSPYEQYF
-	-	TRBV6-2/TRBV6-3	TRBJ2-2	TGTGCCAGCAGTTACTTTGTCGCCGGGGAGCTGTTTTTT	CASSYFVAGELFF
-	TRBD1	TRBV27	TRBJ2-7	TGTGCCAGCGGCCCAGGGGGTGCTTCCTACGAGCAGTACTTC	CASGPGGASYEQYF
-	TRBD1	TRBV7-6	TRBJ1-5	TGTGCCAGCAGCTCCCTCCCAGGGGGAAGCAATCAGCCCCAGCATTTT	CASSSLPGGSNQPQHF
-	TRBD1	TRBV5-1	TRBJ2-5	TGCGCCAGCAGCGCGGGACAGGAAGAGACCCAGTACTTC	CASSAGQEETQYF
-	-	TRBV19	TRBJ1-1	TGTGCCAGTAGCACCCCTCGGGGGGCTACGGGGAACACTGAAGCTTTCTTT	CASSTPRGATGNTEAFF
-	-	TRBV5-6	TRBJ2-1	TGTGCCAGCAGCTTGTATCGAGGGCCCAATGAGCAGTTCTTC	CASSLYRGPNEQFF
-	-	TRBV7-2	TRBJ1-1	TGTGCCAGCAGCCCGGACAGCCTGAACACTGAAGCTTTCTTT	CASSPDSLNTEAFF
-	-	TRBV6-1	TRBJ1-2	TGTGCCAGCAGTGAAGGGGCCGAAGCTAACTATGGCTACACCTTC	CASSEGAEANYGYTF
-	TRBD2	TRBV28	TRBJ2-2	TGTGCCAGCAGTTCCCCCTTCCCACAACTAGCGGCGAATACCGGGGAGCTGTTTTTT	CASSSPFPQLAANTGELFF
once	-	TRBV10-3	TRBJ2-7	TGTGCCATCAGCCTCGAGGGCGAGCAGTACTTC	CAISLEGEQYF
-	TRBD1	TRBV18	TRBJ2-7	TGTGCCAGCTCACCACCGGGACAGTTAACCAGCTCCTACGAGCAGTACTTC	CASSPPGQLTSSYEQYF
-	TRBD1	TRBV5-8	TRBJ1-2	TGTGCCAGCAGCCGGACCGGGACAGGGCCGGGTGGCTACACCTTC	CASSRTGTGPGGYTF
once	TRBD2	TRBV7-9	TRBJ2-7	TGTGCCAGCAGCTTTTCGGGGGGGCGCGAGCAGTACTTC	CASSFSGGREQYF
-	-	TRBV5-1	TRBJ2-7	TGCGCCAGCAGCTTTCAGGGTGTAGTGTACGAGCAGTACTTC	CASSFQGVVYEQYF
-	-	TRBV19	TRBJ1-6	TGTGCCAGTAGTGCCCGTGCGACAAGCTCCTATAATTCACCCCTCCACTTT	CASSARATSSYNSPLHF
-	TRBD1	TRBV6-6	TRBJ2-7	TGTGCCAGCAGCGGACAGGGTGGCGAGCAGTACTTC	CASSGQGGEQYF